This TCR beta chain was sequenced for a study of a mutant IDH1 vaccine in newly diagnosed glioma. Using immunoSEQ multiplex PCR, the repertoire was profiled, and TCRdb retains in-frame clones only, with some absent. The table records nearly 50,000 clones, about 88% of them present only once. In regard to this clone: Its antigen is not known.

The sample's time point: week 47, end of study. Vaccine doses each comprised 300 ug of mutant IDH1 20-mer peptide, with topical imiquimod. Eight vaccinations reached patients in weeks 1, 3, 5, 7, 11, 15, 19 and 23. V dropped 4 bases and J dropped 0; count of bases not matched to a gene: 4. Germline V lookup: CDR1 SGHRS, CDR2 YFSETQ. The CDR3 is made up of 15 amino acids. The receptor was derived from a woman aged 25 to 39 with glioma. Some clones in this sample may be carry-over from other donors' samples. Sequences were derived from PBMCs, sampled from a glioma patient whose treatment included an IDH1 peptide vaccine. The chain has TRBV5-1 and TRBJ1-3, with 7 bases fitting TRBD1. The CDR3 DNA is TGCGCCAGCAGCACACAGGGGACCTCTGGAAACACCATATATTTT. Translation gives CASSTQGTSGNTIYF.